This TCR beta chain was obtained from a study of human T cells and chemical hapten exposure. The ends were cut back, 1 base at V and 6 bases at J, with 3 bases in the middle. This CDR3 is 11 amino acids long. Germline V gene sequence: CDR1 SNHLY, CDR2 FYNNEI. TCRdb ran MiXCR on the RACE reads and lists one entry per CDR3 protein. This table has roughly 120,000 distinct CDR3 sequences, about an eighth appearing once. Time point noted: patch test 1, 2 weeks after DPC sensitization. Treatment defined: therapeutic diphenylcyclopropenone sensitization with weekly scalp DPC. Here the sequenced sample was whole blood, taken in connection with sensitization to the hapten diphenylcyclopropenone (DPC). V is TRBV2 and J is TRBJ1-2; the D is unclear. This sequence originates from a man aged 18 to 30 with alopecia areata. Some clones in this sample may be carry-over from other donors' samples. CDR3 DNA: TGTGCCAGCAGTGAAGTGGATGGCTACACCTTC. Translated: CASSEVDGYTF.